A selection of T cell receptor beta chains follows, all from one sample in a study of blood T cell repertoires in COVID-19. Clones were sequenced by immunoSEQ multiplex PCR, and TCRdb holds only the in-frame ones, with some missing. The sample lists about 52,000 clones; around 81% were seen once. The sequencing input was peripheral blood. The receptors derive from a man in his 70s with active COVID-19. The CDR3 runs from the conserved cysteine through the conserved F or W. A D gene is named only where the DNA matches it firmly. Part of the rows lack a size; the others show once, few, many or a class for expanded clones.

clone size	V gene	D gene	J gene	CDR3 DNA	CDR3 protein
.	TRBV9	TRBD2	TRBJ2-3	TGTGCCAGCAGCGTAGTGCCTAGCGGGGGGGGGACAGATACGCAGTATTTT	CASSVVPSGGGTDTQYF
few	TRBV6-6	.	TRBJ2-7	TGTGCCAGCAGTTATGGGACTTTTCCCTCCTACGAGCAGTACTTC	CASSYGTFPSYEQYF
.	TRBV5-1	.	TRBJ2-6	TGCGCCAGCACAGGGATAACCTCTGGGGCCAACGTCCTGACTTTC	CASTGITSGANVLTF
.	TRBV7-8	.	TRBJ2-5	TGTGCCAGCAGCTTAGGGGCAGGGATAGGTGAAGAGACCCAGTACTTC	CASSLGAGIGEETQYF
.	TRBV7-6	TRBD2	TRBJ2-1	TGTGCCAGCAGCTTAGTGGCGGGGGACTACAATGAGCAGTTCTTC	CASSLVAGDYNEQFF
.	TRBV15	.	TRBJ1-2	TGTGCCACCAGCCGAGAGCCTGGAGCTAACTATGGCTACACCTTC	CATSREPGANYGYTF
.	TRBV30	.	TRBJ1-3	TGTGCCTGGACTAACTCTGGAAACACCATATATTTT	CAWTNSGNTIYF
.	TRBV2	TRBD1	TRBJ1-2	TGTGCCAGCAGTGCCCAGGGGGCCGGCTATGGCTACACCTTC	CASSAQGAGYGYTF
.	TRBV5-4	.	TRBJ1-1	TGTGCCAGCAGCTACGATACAGGGCCTGAAGCTTTCTTT	CASSYDTGPEAFF
.	TRBV5-4	.	TRBJ1-1	TGTGCCAGCAGCTTGGATGGACACTCAAACACTGAAGCTTTCTTT	CASSLDGHSNTEAFF
.	TRBV7-9	TRBD1	TRBJ2-7	TGTGCCAGCAGCTCCCCGGCCGACAGGGGCTACTCCTACGAGCAGTACTTC	CASSSPADRGYSYEQYF
.	TRBV2	.	TRBJ2-7	TGTGCCAGATCACAGGGAAAAGGGTACGAGCAGTACTTC	CARSQGKGYEQYF
once	TRBV18	.	TRBJ2-7	TGTGCCAGCTCACCACCTTCAGTGGGGGCCGAGCAGTACTTC	CASSPPSVGAEQYF
.	TRBV5-4	.	TRBJ1-6	TGTGCCAGCACCATTGACTCCGGGAGAACCGGCTCACCCCTCCACTTT	CASTIDSGRTGSPLHF
.	TRBV5-6	.	TRBJ2-7	TGTGCCAGCAGCTTGTTGGCGGGTAAGAGCTACGAGCAGTACTTC	CASSLLAGKSYEQYF
few	TRBV2	.	TRBJ2-2	TGTGCCAGCAGTGTCCGACAAAAAGGCGGGTCCGGGGAGCTGTTTTTT	CASSVRQKGGSGELFF
.	TRBV21-1	.	TRBJ1-5	TGTGCCAGCAGCCAAAAGTCCGACAGGGTTAGCAATCAGCCCCAGCATTTT	CASSQKSDRVSNQPQHF
.	TRBV5-4	TRBD1	TRBJ2-5	TGTGCCAGCAGCCTAAGGACAGGGGGCGAAGAGACCCAGTACTTC	CASSLRTGGEETQYF
.	TRBV4-3	.	TRBJ2-3	TGCGCCAGCAGCCAAGAAGTCAGGGCCCTCACAGATACGCAGTATTTT	CASSQEVRALTDTQYF
.	TRBV5-4	.	TRBJ1-1	TGTGCCAGCAGCTTCGGCAGGGGGAACACTGAAGCTTTCTTT	CASSFGRGNTEAFF
.	TRBV11-3	TRBD1	TRBJ2-7	TGTGCCAGCAGCATAGGGACAGGGGGCAACTACGAGCAGTACTTC	CASSIGTGGNYEQYF
.	TRBV27	TRBD1	TRBJ2-7	TGTGCCAGCAGCCCGACAGGGATGGAGTACGAGCAGTACTTC	CASSPTGMEYEQYF
.	TRBV29-1	TRBD2	TRBJ2-3	TGCAGCGTTGAAAGGCGGGCGGGGGAGCACACAGATACGCAGTATTTT	CSVERRAGEHTDTQYF
.	TRBV7-2	.	TRBJ2-7	TGTGCCAGCAGCTTAGCGGGCAGCCTCGTCTACGAGCAGTACTTC	CASSLAGSLVYEQYF
once	TRBV7-9	TRBD1	TRBJ1-5	TGTGCCAGCAGCTGGGGACAGGAAGCCAATCAGCCCCAGCATTTT	CASSWGQEANQPQHF
.	TRBV9	.	TRBJ2-2	TGTGCCAGCAAAAGAGGAGCGTCCGACGGGGAGCTGTTTTTT	CASKRGASDGELFF
.	TRBV7-2	TRBD1	TRBJ2-2	TGTGCCAGCAGCTTGGACAGGGGGAGCACCGGGGAGCTGTTTTTT	CASSLDRGSTGELFF
.	TRBV27	TRBD2	TRBJ2-3	TGTGCCAGCAGTTTATACCAACTAGCGGGGGGGGCAGATACGCAGTATTTT	CASSLYQLAGGADTQYF
.	TRBV27	.	TRBJ2-2	TGTGCCAGCAGTTTAGCTGCGGAAAGGACCGGGGAGCTGTTTTTT	CASSLAAERTGELFF
few	TRBV5-4	TRBD1	TRBJ2-7	TGTGCCAGCAGCACCGGGACAGGGGGCTACGAGCAGTACTTC	CASSTGTGGYEQYF
few	TRBV28	TRBD1	TRBJ1-5	TGTGCCAGCAGTTCCGGGACAGGGGGCGGCAATCAGCCCCAGCATTTT	CASSSGTGGGNQPQHF
.	TRBV6-5	.	TRBJ1-2	TGTGCCAGCAGTTTCGGGACATCTGGCTACACCTTC	CASSFGTSGYTF
.	TRBV27	TRBD1	TRBJ1-2	TGTGCCAGCAGTCTCCTTCCCCCGGGACAGGGGGGTTATGGCTACACCTTC	CASSLLPPGQGGYGYTF
.	TRBV7-2	TRBD1	TRBJ1-1	TGTGCCAGCAGCTTAGCTGGGACAGGGACCAACACTGAAGCTTTCTTT	CASSLAGTGTNTEAFF
once	TRBV27	.	TRBJ1-1	TGTGCCAGCAGTTTTGGCAAGAACACTGAAGCTTTCTTT	CASSFGKNTEAFF
.	TRBV7-2	.	TRBJ2-1	TGTGCCAGCAGCTGGGCCCGCAATGAGCAGTTCTTC	CASSWARNEQFF
.	TRBV20-1	.	TRBJ1-1	TGCAGTGCTAGTACAGGCTTACGAGAAGCTTTCTTT	CSASTGLREAFF
.	TRBV10-2	.	TRBJ1-4	TGCGCCAGCAGTGAGGGGGCAGCAACTAATGAAAAACTGTTTTTT	CASSEGAATNEKLFF
.	TRBV18	.	TRBJ1-3	TGTGCCAGCTCACCACCGGGGACTCCTGGAAACACCATATATTTT	CASSPPGTPGNTIYF
.	TRBV7-2	.	TRBJ2-1	TGTGCCAGCAGCTTCGCGGGGTCCGTCGACAATGAGCAGTTCTTC	CASSFAGSVDNEQFF
.	TRBV4-1	TRBD2	TRBJ2-5	TGCGCCAGCAGCCATCGGACTAGCGGGGCCTTCGAAGAGACCCAGTACTTC	CASSHRTSGAFEETQYF
few	TRBV4-1	TRBD1	TRBJ2-2	TGCGCCAGCAGCCAAGTAAAGGGGGCCACCGGGGAGCTGTTTTTT	CASSQVKGATGELFF
.	TRBV27	TRBD2	TRBJ2-1	TGTGCCAGCAGCCTCAGCGGGGGGGCCTTCGATGAGCAGTTCTTC	CASSLSGGAFDEQFF
.	TRBV6-2/TRBV6-3	TRBD2	TRBJ2-7	TGTGCCAGCAGTTACAGTACGGGGACTAGCGGGGCCCACGAGCAGTACTTC	CASSYSTGTSGAHEQYF
.	TRBV4-1	TRBD2	TRBJ2-7	TGCGCCAGCAGCCTCCCCGGGGGGGACGAGCAGTACTTC	CASSLPGGDEQYF
.	TRBV5-1	.	TRBJ2-1	TGCGCCAGCAGCTTGGGGGAGCGGTACAATGAGCAGTTCTTC	CASSLGERYNEQFF
.	TRBV3-1/TRBV3-2	.	TRBJ2-1	TGTGCCAGCAGCCAAGCCGGGGGATTCGGGCAGTTCTTC	CASSQAGGFGQFF
.	TRBV28	.	TRBJ1-3	TGTGCCAGCAGACAAGTCGCAGGGGCTGGAAACACCATATATTTT	CASRQVAGAGNTIYF
.	TRBV3-1/TRBV3-2	TRBD2	TRBJ2-1	TGTGCCAGCAGCCCTGGACTAGCGGGGTTCTACAATGAGCAGTTCTTC	CASSPGLAGFYNEQFF
.	TRBV7-2	.	TRBJ2-5	TGTGCCAGCAGCTTGGTACTGACACAAGAGACCCAGTACTTC	CASSLVLTQETQYF
.	TRBV18	TRBD1	TRBJ2-5	TGTGCCAGCTCACCACGGGACAGTGGGGAGACCCAGTACTTC	CASSPRDSGETQYF
.	TRBV5-4	TRBD2	TRBJ2-1	TGTGCCAGCAGCTCACGAAGGACTAGCGGGGGCTCGTATTACAATGAGCAGTTCTTC	CASSSRRTSGGSYYNEQFF